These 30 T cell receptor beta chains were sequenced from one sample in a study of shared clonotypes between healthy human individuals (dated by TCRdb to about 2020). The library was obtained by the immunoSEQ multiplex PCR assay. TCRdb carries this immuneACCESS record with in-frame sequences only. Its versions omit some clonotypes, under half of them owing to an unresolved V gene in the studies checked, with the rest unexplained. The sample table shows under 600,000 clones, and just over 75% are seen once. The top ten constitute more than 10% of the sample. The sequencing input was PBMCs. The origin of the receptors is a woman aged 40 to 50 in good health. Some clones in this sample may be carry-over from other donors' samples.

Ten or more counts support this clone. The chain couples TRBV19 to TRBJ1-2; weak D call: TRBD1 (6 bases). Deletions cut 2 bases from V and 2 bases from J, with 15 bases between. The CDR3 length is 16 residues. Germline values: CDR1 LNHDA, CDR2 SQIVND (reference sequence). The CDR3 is CASSISGTIPNYGYTF. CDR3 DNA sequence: TGTGCCAGTAGTATAAGCGGGACAATTCCAAACTATGGCTACACCTTC.

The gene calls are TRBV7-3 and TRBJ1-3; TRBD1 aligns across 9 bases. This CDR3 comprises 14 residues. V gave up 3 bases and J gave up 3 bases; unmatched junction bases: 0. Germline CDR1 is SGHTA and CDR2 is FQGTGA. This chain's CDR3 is CASSLTGGGNTIYF. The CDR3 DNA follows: TGTGCCAGCAGCTTGACAGGGGGTGGAAACACCATATATTTT.

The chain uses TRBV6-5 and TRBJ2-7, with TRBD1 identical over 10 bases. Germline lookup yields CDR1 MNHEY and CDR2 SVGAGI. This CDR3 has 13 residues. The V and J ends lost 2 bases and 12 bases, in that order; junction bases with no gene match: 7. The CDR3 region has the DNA TGTGCCAGCAGTTACCCCGGGACAGGGGCCCTGTACTTC. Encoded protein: CASSYPGTGALYF.

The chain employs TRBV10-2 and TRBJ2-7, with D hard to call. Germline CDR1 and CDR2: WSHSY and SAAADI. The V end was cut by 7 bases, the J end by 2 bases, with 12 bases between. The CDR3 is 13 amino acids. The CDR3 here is CASTRAKTYEQYF. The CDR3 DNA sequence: TGCGCCAGCACTAGGGCGAAGACCTACGAGCAGTACTTC.

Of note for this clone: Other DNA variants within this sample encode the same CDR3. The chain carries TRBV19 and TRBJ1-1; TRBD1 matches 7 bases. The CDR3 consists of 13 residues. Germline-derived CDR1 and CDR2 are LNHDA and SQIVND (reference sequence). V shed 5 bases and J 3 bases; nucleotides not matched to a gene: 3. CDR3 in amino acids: CASSATGDTEAFF. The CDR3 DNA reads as TGTGCCAGTAGTGCTACAGGGGACACTGAAGCTTTCTTT.

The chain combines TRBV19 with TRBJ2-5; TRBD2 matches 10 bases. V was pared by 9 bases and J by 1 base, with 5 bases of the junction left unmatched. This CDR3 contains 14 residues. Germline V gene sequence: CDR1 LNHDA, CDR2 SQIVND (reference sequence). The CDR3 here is CASTTSGLQETQYF. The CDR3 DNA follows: TGTGCCAGCACGACTAGCGGGCTCCAAGAGACCCAGTACTTC.

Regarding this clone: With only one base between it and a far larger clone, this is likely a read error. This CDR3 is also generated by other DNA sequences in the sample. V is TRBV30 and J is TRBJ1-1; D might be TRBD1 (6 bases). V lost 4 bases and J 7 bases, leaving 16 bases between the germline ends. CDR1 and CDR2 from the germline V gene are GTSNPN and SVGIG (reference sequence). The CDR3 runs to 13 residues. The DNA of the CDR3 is TGTGCCTGGACTAGGCAGAAGGACAGTGAAGCTTTCTTT. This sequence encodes CAWTRQKDSEAFF.

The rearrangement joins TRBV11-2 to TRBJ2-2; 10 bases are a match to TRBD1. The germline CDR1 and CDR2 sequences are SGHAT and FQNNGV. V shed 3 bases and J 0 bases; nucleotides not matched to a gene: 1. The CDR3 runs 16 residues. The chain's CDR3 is CASSFGQGANTGELFF. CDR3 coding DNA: TGTGCCAGCAGCTTCGGACAGGGGGCGAACACCGGGGAGCTGTTTTTT.

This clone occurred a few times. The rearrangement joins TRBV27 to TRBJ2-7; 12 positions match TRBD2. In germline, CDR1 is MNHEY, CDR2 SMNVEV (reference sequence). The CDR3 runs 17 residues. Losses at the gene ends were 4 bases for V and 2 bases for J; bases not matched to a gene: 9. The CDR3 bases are TGTGCCAGCAGTTCCCCAGGGACTAGCGGGCCAACCTACGAGCAGTACTTC. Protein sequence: CASSSPGTSGPTYEQYF.

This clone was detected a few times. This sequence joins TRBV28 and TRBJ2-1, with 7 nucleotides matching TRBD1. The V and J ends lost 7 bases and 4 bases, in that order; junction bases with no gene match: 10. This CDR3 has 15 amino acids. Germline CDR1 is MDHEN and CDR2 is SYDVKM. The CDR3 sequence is CASTTGETAYNEQFF. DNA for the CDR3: TGTGCCAGCACAACAGGGGAGACAGCTTACAATGAGCAGTTCTTC.

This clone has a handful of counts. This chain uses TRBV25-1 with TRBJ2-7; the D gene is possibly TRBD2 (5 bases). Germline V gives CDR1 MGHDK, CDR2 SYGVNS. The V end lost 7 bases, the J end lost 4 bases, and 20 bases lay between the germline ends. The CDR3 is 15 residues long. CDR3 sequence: CASTPPLGSGYEQYF. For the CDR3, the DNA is TGTGCCAGCACCCCCCCACTGGGGAGCGGATACGAGCAGTACTTC.

This CDR3 reads CASSLRGVGPGELFF. CDR3 bases: TGCGCCAGCAGCTTGAGGGGAGTAGGCCCCGGGGAGCTGTTTTTT. The chain has TRBV5-1 and TRBJ2-2, with D perhaps matching TRBD1 or TRBD2 (5 bases each). The germline CDR1 and CDR2 sequences are SGHRS and YFSETQ. Trimming removed 1 base at V and 6 bases at J, with 13 bases between. This CDR3 spans 15 amino acids.

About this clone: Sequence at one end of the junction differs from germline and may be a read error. The chain's CDR3 is CASSQSFILAVGVF. The DNA of the CDR3 is TGTGCCAGCAGCCAGAGTTTCATATTGGCGGTTGGGGTCTTC. The rearrangement uses TRBV7-2 and TRBJ2-1; D gene uncertain. Germline assignment: CDR1 SGHTA and CDR2 FQGNSA. This CDR3 comprises 14 residues.

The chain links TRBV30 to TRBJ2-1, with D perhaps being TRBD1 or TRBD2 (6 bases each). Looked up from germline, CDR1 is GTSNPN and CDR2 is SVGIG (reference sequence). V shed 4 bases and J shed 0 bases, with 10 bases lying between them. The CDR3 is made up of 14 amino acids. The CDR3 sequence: CAWNAGHSYNEQFF. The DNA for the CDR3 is TGTGCCTGGAACGCGGGACACTCCTACAATGAGCAGTTCTTC.

CDR3 residues: CASSTPSGGGYNEQFF. CDR3 DNA sequence: TGTGCCAGCAGCACCCCGTCAGGGGGAGGCTACAATGAGCAGTTCTTC. The rearrangement links TRBV7-9 to TRBJ2-1; D perhaps matches TRBD1 (7 bases). Germline lookup yields CDR1 SEHNR and CDR2 FQNEAQ (reference sequence). V lost 5 bases, J lost 3 bases, and 17 bases lay in between. The CDR3 is 16 residues long.

The CDR3 spells CASSPRRESDTQYF. DNA for the CDR3: TGTGCCAGCTCACCCAGGAGAGAGTCAGATACGCAGTATTTT. V gene TRBV18 combines with J gene TRBJ2-3; no reliable D call. The germline CDR1 and CDR2 sequences are KGHSH and LQKENI. The CDR3 contains 14 residues. Trimming pared 3 bases from V and 4 bases from J, leaving 11 bases between.

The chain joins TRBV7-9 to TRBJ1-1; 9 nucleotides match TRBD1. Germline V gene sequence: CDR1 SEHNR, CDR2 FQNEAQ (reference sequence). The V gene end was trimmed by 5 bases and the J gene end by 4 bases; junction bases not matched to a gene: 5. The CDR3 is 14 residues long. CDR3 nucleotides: TGTGCCAGCAGCAGGACAGGGGTAATCACTGAAGCTTTCTTT. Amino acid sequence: CASSRTGVITEAFF.

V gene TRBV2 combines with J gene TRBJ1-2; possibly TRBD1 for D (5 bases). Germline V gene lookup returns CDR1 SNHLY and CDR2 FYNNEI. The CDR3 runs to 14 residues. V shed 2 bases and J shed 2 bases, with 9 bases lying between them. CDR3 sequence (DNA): TGTGCCAGCAGTGAACAGGGAAGCAACTATGGCTACACCTTC. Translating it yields CASSEQGSNYGYTF.

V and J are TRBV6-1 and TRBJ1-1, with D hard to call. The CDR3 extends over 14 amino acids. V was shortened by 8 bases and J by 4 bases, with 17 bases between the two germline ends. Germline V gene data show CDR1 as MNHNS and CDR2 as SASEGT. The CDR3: CASPLTPRVTEAFF. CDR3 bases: TGTGCCAGCCCTCTAACACCTCGGGTCACTGAAGCTTTCTTT.

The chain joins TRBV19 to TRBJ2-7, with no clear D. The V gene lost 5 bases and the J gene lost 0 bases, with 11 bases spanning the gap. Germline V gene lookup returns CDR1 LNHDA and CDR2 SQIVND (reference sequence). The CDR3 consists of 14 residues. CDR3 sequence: CASSAPQTSYEQYF. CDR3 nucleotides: TGTGCCAGTAGTGCTCCCCAAACCTCCTACGAGCAGTACTTC.

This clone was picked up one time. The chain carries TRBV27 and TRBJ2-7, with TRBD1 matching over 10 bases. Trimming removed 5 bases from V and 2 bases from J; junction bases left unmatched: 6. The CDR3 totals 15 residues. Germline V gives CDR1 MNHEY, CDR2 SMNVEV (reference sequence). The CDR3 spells CASSKWTGGTYEQYF. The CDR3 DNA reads TGTGCCAGCAGTAAGTGGACAGGGGGGACCTACGAGCAGTACTTC.

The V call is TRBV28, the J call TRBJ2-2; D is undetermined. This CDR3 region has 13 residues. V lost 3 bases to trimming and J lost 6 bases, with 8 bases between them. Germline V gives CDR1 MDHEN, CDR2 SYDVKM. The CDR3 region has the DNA TGTGCCAGCAGTTTGGAGTTTTCCGGGGAGCTGTTTTTT. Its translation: CASSLEFSGELFF. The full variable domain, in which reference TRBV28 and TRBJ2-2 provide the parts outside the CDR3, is DVKVTQSSRYLVKRTGEKVFLECVQDMDHENMFWYRQDPGLGLRLIYFSYDVKMKEKGDIPEGYSVSREKKERFSLILESASTNQTSMYLCASSLEFSGELFFGEGSRLTVL.

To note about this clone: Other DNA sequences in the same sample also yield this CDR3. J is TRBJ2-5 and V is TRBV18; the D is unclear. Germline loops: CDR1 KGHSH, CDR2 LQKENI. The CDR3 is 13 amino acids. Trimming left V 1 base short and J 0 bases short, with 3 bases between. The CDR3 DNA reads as TGTGCCAGCTCACCACGTCACCAAGAGACCCAGTACTTC. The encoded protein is CASSPRHQETQYF.

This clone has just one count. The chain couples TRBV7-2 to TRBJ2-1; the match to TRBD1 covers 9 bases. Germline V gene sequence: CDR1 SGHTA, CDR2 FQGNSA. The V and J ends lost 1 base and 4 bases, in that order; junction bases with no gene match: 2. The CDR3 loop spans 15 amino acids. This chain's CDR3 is CASSLGGQGYNEQFF. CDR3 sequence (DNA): TGTGCCAGCAGCTTAGGTGGACAGGGGTACAATGAGCAGTTCTTC.

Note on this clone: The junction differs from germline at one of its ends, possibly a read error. The CDR3 loop is CANSSLAGVEQFF. The CDR3 DNA sequence: TGTGCCAACAGCTCGCTAGCGGGCGTCGAGCAGTTCTTC. The chain couples TRBV7-2 to TRBJ2-1, with TRBD2 identical over 8 bases. Looked up from germline, CDR1 is SGHTA and CDR2 is FQGNSA. CDR3 length equals 13 residues.

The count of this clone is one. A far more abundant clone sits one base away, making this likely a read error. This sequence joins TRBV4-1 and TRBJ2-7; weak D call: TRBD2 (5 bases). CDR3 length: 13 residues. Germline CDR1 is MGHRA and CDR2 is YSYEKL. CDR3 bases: TGCGTCAGCAGCCAACTAGTGGGGTACGAGCAGTACTTC. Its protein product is CVSSQLVGYEQYF.

CDR3 region: CATSRYQGQGDNGYTF. In DNA, the CDR3 is TGTGCCACCAGCAGATACCAGGGACAGGGGGATAATGGCTACACCTTC. The chain is built from TRBV15 and TRBJ1-2, with TRBD1 matching over 11 bases. Germline V CDR1 and CDR2: LNHNV, YYDKDF (reference sequence). Trimming cost V 2 bases and J 6 bases; bases outside gene matches: 8. The CDR3 is made up of 16 amino acids.

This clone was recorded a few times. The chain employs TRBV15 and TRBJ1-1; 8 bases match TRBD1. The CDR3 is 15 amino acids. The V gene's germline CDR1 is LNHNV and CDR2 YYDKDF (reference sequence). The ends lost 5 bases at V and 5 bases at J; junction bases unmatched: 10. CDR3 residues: CATSFPGTGRTEAFF. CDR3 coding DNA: TGTGCCACCAGCTTTCCCGGGACAGGCAGGACTGAAGCTTTCTTT.

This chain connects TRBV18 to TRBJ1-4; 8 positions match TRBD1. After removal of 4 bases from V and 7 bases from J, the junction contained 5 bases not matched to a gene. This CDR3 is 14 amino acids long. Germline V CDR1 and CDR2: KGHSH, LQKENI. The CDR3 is CASSQRDRTEKLFF. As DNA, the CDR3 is TGTGCCAGCTCACAACGGGACAGGACTGAAAAACTGTTTTTT.

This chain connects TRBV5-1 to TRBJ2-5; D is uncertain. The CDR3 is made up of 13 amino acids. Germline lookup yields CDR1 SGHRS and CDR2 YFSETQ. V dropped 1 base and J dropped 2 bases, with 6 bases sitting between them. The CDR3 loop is CASSLNPQETQYF. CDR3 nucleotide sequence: TGCGCCAGCAGCTTGAACCCGCAAGAGACCCAGTACTTC.